This T cell receptor (beta chain) was sequenced in a study of CD8 T cells in ankylosing spondylitis. Whole-study findings and limits: Characteristic, it appeared, of ankylosing spondylitis blood was a TCR beta motif of 7 or 8 highly homologous variants.

About this clonotype itself: Its antigen is not known.

TCR beta libraries were made by quantitative 5'-RACE with molecular barcodes. TCRdb analysed the 5' RACE reads with MiXCR anew, one entry per CDR3 protein. Here the sample spans 130,000 or so distinct CDR3 sequences, 15% to 20% being singletons. CDR3 size: 13 residues. Looked up from germline, CDR1 is MNHEY and CDR2 is SMNVEV (reference sequence). The V end was cut by 1 base, the J end by 7 bases, with 5 bases between. Sequencing was done on a sample of blood, either unsorted or a sorted T cell fraction (not recorded which). The chain employs TRBV27 and TRBJ1-6, with D uncertain. This receptor was identified in a male donor with ankylosing spondylitis. The CDR3 DNA reads as TGTGCCAGCAGTTTATACGGGAATTCACCCCTCCACTTT. It codes for CASSLYGNSPLHF.